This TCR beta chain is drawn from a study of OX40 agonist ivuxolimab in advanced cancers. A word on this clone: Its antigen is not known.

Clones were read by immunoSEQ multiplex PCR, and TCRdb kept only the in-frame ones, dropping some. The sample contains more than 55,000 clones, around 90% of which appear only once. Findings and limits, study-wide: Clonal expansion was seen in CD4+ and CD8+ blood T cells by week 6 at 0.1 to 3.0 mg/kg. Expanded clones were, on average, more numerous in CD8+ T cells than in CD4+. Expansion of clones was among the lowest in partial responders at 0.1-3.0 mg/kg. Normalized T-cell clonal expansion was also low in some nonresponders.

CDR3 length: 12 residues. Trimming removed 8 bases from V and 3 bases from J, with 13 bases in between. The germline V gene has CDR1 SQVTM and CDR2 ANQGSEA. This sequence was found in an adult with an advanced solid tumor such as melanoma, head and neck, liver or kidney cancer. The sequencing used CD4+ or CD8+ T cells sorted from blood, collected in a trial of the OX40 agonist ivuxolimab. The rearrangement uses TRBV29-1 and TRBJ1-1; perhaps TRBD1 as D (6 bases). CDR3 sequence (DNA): TGCAGCTTCAGGGGTTCGCACACTGAAGCTTTCTTT. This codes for CSFRGSHTEAFF.